This is a list of T cell receptor beta chains from one sample in a study of cytomegalovirus exposure and HLA in healthy donors. Sequenced by immunoSEQ multiplex PCR; TCRdb stores in-frame clones only, minus some. The sample records approximately 150,000 clones, roughly 80% being singletons. Material: PBMCs. These receptors came from a boy aged 2 to 10 in good health and CMV-seronegative. Both conserved end residues are part of each CDR3. A D gene is named only where the DNA matches it firmly. Some rows mark clone size as missing; the rest say once, few, many or name a class of expanded clone.

abundance: .
v_gene: TRBV7-9
d_gene: .
j_gene: TRBJ2-2
CDR3nt: TGTGCCAGCCCCCATGGGCGAGCCGCGAACACCGGGGAGCTGTTTTTT
CDR3aa: CASPHGRAANTGELFF

abundance: .
v_gene: TRBV11-3
d_gene: TRBD2
j_gene: TRBJ2-1
CDR3nt: TGTGCCAGCAGCGCACAGGGACTAGAGCTCTGGCAGTTCTTC
CDR3aa: CASSAQGLELWQFF

abundance: few
v_gene: TRBV5-8
d_gene: TRBD2
j_gene: TRBJ2-7
CDR3nt: TGTGCCAGCAGTGTGCCGGGGGGGCCCAGGAACGAGCAGTACTTC
CDR3aa: CASSVPGGPRNEQYF

abundance: .
v_gene: TRBV5-5
d_gene: .
j_gene: TRBJ2-5
CDR3nt: TGTGCCAGCAGCTTGGGACTTACGCAGGAGACCCAGTACTTC
CDR3aa: CASSLGLTQETQYF

abundance: .
v_gene: TRBV2
d_gene: TRBD2
j_gene: TRBJ2-7
CDR3nt: TGTGCCAGCAGGAGGGAGCGGGATCCCACCTACGAGCAGTACTTC
CDR3aa: CASRRERDPTYEQYF

abundance: .
v_gene: TRBV2
d_gene: TRBD1
j_gene: TRBJ1-6
CDR3nt: TGTGCCAGCAGTGATAGGGCCCAGACAGGGCCTAATTCACCCCTCCACTTT
CDR3aa: CASSDRAQTGPNSPLHF

abundance: .
v_gene: TRBV21-1
d_gene: .
j_gene: TRBJ2-6
CDR3nt: TGTGCCAGCAGCAAAGCGAGCGGGTCCGGGGCCAACGTCCTGACTTTC
CDR3aa: CASSKASGSGANVLTF

abundance: .
v_gene: TRBV7-3
d_gene: .
j_gene: TRBJ1-5
CDR3nt: TGTGCCAGCAGCTTAACCGCAGATCAGCCCCAGCATTTT
CDR3aa: CASSLTADQPQHF

abundance: once
v_gene: TRBV19
d_gene: .
j_gene: TRBJ1-2
CDR3nt: TGTGCCAGTAGTTCTAGGCCCCAGACTAACTATGGCTACACCTTC
CDR3aa: CASSSRPQTNYGYTF

abundance: .
v_gene: TRBV28
d_gene: .
j_gene: TRBJ2-7
CDR3nt: TGTGCCAGCAGTTTTAGCTCCTACGAGCAGTACTTC
CDR3aa: CASSFSSYEQYF